This T cell receptor (beta chain) was recovered during a study of blood T cell repertoires in COVID-19. At the level of the study: Samples representing acute and convalescent COVID-19 were sourced from the United States, Italy and Spain. Sources were T cells, B-cell-depleted T cells, or PBMCs; the material itself was cDNA or gDNA.

The V and J ends lost 3 bases and 3 bases respectively, with 12 bases between them. CDR1 is LNHDA and CDR2 is SQIVND in the germline V gene (reference sequence). The CDR3 consists of 15 residues. Methods used by the authors: Amplification of reference gene primers was used by the study to estimate nucleated cell counts. The assay was immunoSEQ multiplex PCR, and TCRdb's table has in-frame clones only and misses some. V and J calls and clone size come straight from that table; D and trimming were deduced from the DNA. Of approximately 270,000 clones in the sample, 75% to 90% were seen once. The sample holds one count of this clone.

The clonotype was recovered from a woman aged 70-85 years with acute or convalescent COVID-19. This rearrangement joins TRBV19 to TRBJ2-1; tentative D call: TRBD2 (5 bases). Sequencing was performed on peripheral blood. The CDR3, as DNA: TGTGCCAGTAGTATCGTTCGGGATATCTACAATGAGCAGTTCTTC. Translated, it gives CASSIVRDIYNEQFF.